This is a list of T cell receptor beta chains from one sample in a study of spatial heterogeneity in lung cancer. TCRdb reprocessed the 5' RACE reads with MiXCR, giving one entry per CDR3 protein. The table has 27,000 or so distinct CDR3 sequences, 5% to 6.5% seen once. The sample in question was PBMCs, obtained at follow-up. The receptors stem from a female donor with early-stage non-small cell lung cancer. Each CDR3 is given with its conserved first and last residue. Each record gives: clone size, D gene, J gene, V gene, CDR3 protein, CDR3 DNA. D genes are given only for firm matches. Size is stated for part of the rows, as once, few or many counts, or as a class when the clone is expanded.

clone_size: few
d_call: TRBD1
j_call: TRBJ2-7
v_call: TRBV5-6
cdr3_aa: CASSRWTGSYEQYF
cdr3_nt: TGTGCCAGCAGCCGCTGGACAGGGTCCTACGAGCAGTACTTC

clone_size: few
d_call: .
j_call: TRBJ2-2
v_call: TRBV5-1
cdr3_aa: CASSLGGGRSGELFF
cdr3_nt: TGCGCCAGCAGCTTGGGAGGTGGGAGATCCGGGGAGCTGTTTTTT

clone_size: .
d_call: TRBD2
j_call: TRBJ2-3
v_call: TRBV7-2
cdr3_aa: CASSSGLAGLTDTQYF
cdr3_nt: TGTGCCAGCAGCTCGGGACTAGCGGGGCTCACAGATACGCAGTATTTT

clone_size: many
d_call: .
j_call: TRBJ2-7
v_call: TRBV20-1
cdr3_aa: CSARDDVAIYEQYF
cdr3_nt: TGCAGTGCTAGAGATGACGTGGCGATCTACGAGCAGTACTTC

clone_size: many
d_call: .
j_call: TRBJ2-5
v_call: TRBV6-5
cdr3_aa: CASSTGLASQETQYF
cdr3_nt: TGTGCCAGCAGTACAGGTCTAGCGAGCCAAGAGACCCAGTACTTC

clone_size: many
d_call: .
j_call: TRBJ2-2
v_call: TRBV29-1
cdr3_aa: CSVRRGANTGELFF
cdr3_nt: TGCAGCGTACGACGGGGAGCGAACACCGGGGAGCTGTTTTTT

clone_size: many
d_call: TRBD2
j_call: TRBJ2-7
v_call: TRBV28
cdr3_aa: CASSSTSGDYEQYF
cdr3_nt: TGTGCCAGCAGTTCCACTAGCGGGGACTACGAGCAGTACTTC

clone_size: many
d_call: .
j_call: TRBJ1-1
v_call: TRBV18
cdr3_aa: CASVPLGAETEAFF
cdr3_nt: TGTGCCAGCGTACCTCTAGGGGCAGAGACTGAAGCTTTCTTT

clone_size: many
d_call: TRBD2
j_call: TRBJ2-7
v_call: TRBV5-1
cdr3_aa: CASRTKRESDEQYF
cdr3_nt: TGCGCCAGCAGGACAAAGCGGGAGTCGGACGAGCAGTACTTC

clone_size: many
d_call: TRBD1
j_call: TRBJ1-5
v_call: TRBV20-1
cdr3_aa: CSAREGQGRNQPQHF
cdr3_nt: TGCAGTGCTAGGGAGGGACAGGGGAGAAATCAGCCCCAGCATTTT

clone_size: many
d_call: .
j_call: TRBJ2-5
v_call: TRBV19
cdr3_aa: CASSGGPETQYF
cdr3_nt: TGTGCCAGTAGTGGAGGGCCGGAGACCCAGTACTTC

clone_size: many
d_call: .
j_call: TRBJ2-5
v_call: TRBV4-2
cdr3_aa: CASSQDGTREETQYF
cdr3_nt: TGTGCCAGCAGCCAAGATGGAACTAGAGAAGAGACCCAGTACTTC

clone_size: many
d_call: .
j_call: TRBJ1-5
v_call: TRBV29-1
cdr3_aa: CLRGACSNQPQHF
cdr3_nt: TGCTTACGGGGGGCCTGTAGCAATCAGCCCCAGCATTTT

clone_size: many
d_call: .
j_call: TRBJ2-5
v_call: TRBV3-1
cdr3_aa: CASSQDSKTQYF
cdr3_nt: TGTGCCAGCAGCCAAGATTCGAAGACCCAGTACTTC

clone_size: many
d_call: .
j_call: TRBJ1-2
v_call: TRBV7-9
cdr3_aa: CASSFGTVDGYTF
cdr3_nt: TGTGCCAGCAGCTTCGGTACAGTCGATGGCTACACCTTC

clone_size: many
d_call: TRBD1
j_call: TRBJ1-1
v_call: TRBV6-6
cdr3_aa: CASRGQVNTEAFF
cdr3_nt: TGTGCCAGCAGGGGACAGGTGAACACTGAAGCTTTCTTT

clone_size: .
d_call: .
j_call: TRBJ2-2
v_call: TRBV6-1
cdr3_aa: CASTSQGGVDTGELFF
cdr3_nt: TGTGCCAGCACCTCCCAAGGCGGGGTGGACACCGGGGAGCTGTTTTTT

clone_size: many
d_call: .
j_call: TRBJ1-2
v_call: TRBV4-3
cdr3_aa: CASSLDRGRRYGYTF
cdr3_nt: TGCGCCAGCAGCCTAGATCGGGGTCGGAGGTATGGCTACACCTTC